This T cell receptor (beta chain) is drawn from a study of shared clonotypes between healthy human individuals. The repertoire was sequenced with immunoSEQ multiplex PCR; TCRdb's copy has only in-frame clones and lacks some. The sample holds over 95,000 clones, 68% seen once. Judged by abundance, this clone is large. The target antigen is unknown. Germline CDR1 and CDR2: MDHEN and SYDVKM. The CDR3 is 16 residues long. Losses at the gene ends were 7 bases for V and 8 bases for J; bases not matched to a gene: 17. Study outcomes and limitations: Investigators collected only blood, and repertoires in tissues likely differ.

Donors had no recently reported acute infections or vaccinations and were HIV-negative. The source is a woman aged 25 to 39 in good health. The V call is TRBV28, the J call TRBJ2-1; 7 bases align to TRBD2. The specimen sequenced was memory CD8+ T cells sorted from blood. Subset meaning: CD45RO+ cells pooled with CCR7-negative TemRA cells. CDR3 nucleotide sequence: TGTGCCAGCACCTCCCGCCGGGAGGATTACGGAGATGAGCAGTTCTTC. Amino acids: CASTSRREDYGDEQFF.